One and the same sample provided the 14 T cell receptor beta chains below, sequenced in a study of identical twins (dated by TCRdb to the mid-2010s). Libraries were built with 5' RACE. The data were produced on an Illumina HiSeq 2000. TCRdb reprocessing: public reads trimmed at Q25 with fastp, clones called with MiXCR, in-frame beta chains kept. Each entry merges the rows of one CDR3 protein and shows their most common DNA and genes. Here the sample has more than 1.5 million distinct CDR3 sequences; about 31% occur a single time. The ten largest clones add up to over 0.25% of the sample. The specimen sequenced was cord blood. Receptor source: a newborn girl in good health.

This clonotype came up a few times. The chain couples TRBV3-1 to TRBJ2-3; 7 bases are a match to TRBD1. The germline V gene encodes CDR1 LGHDT and CDR2 YNNKEL (reference sequence). This CDR3 region has 16 residues. Trimming at V came to 0 bases and at J to 5 bases, leaving 8 bases not matched to a gene. CDR3 region: CASSQDTGEKEDTQYF. For the CDR3, the DNA is TGTGCCAGCAGCCAAGATACAGGGGAAAAAGAAGATACGCAGTATTTT.

This clonotype turned up a few times. The chain combines TRBV21-1 with TRBJ2-1. TRBV21-1 is termed a pseudogene. CDR3 length equals 11 residues. The CDR3 DNA reads as TGTGCCAGCAGCAAAAGCAATGAGCAGTTCTTC. Residues: CASSKSNEQFF.

The sample holds a few counts of this clonotype. This may be a read error, as it is one base from a much larger clone. This chain joins TRBV4-2 and TRBJ2-3, with a possible D match to TRBD2 (6 bases). Per the germline V gene, CDR1 is LGHNA and CDR2 is YNFKEQ. The germline V and J ends were trimmed by 1 base and 2 bases, with 10 bases remaining between them. The CDR3 is 15 residues long. The CDR3 DNA reads TGTGCCAGCAGCCAAGCGGGCGGGGCCACAGATACGCAGTATTTT. Translating gives CASSQAGGATDTQYF.

The chain joins TRBV28 to TRBJ2-4, with D possibly being TRBD2 (6 bases). Germline CDR1 is MDHEN and CDR2 is SYDVKM. V lost 7 bases and J 13 bases, leaving 20 bases between the germline ends. The CDR3 extends over 13 amino acids. Written as DNA, the CDR3 is TGTGCCAGCACCCCCTCGTTGGGGAGGTCGCAGTACTTC. The encoded protein is CASTPSLGRSQYF. Filled out from reference TRBV28 and TRBJ2-4, the complete variable domain reads DVKVTQSSRYLVKRTGEKVFLECVQDMDHENMFWYRQDPGLGLRLIYFSYDVKMKEKGDIPEGYSVSREKKERFSLILESASTNQTSMYLCASTPSLGRSQYFGAGTRLSVL.

This clonotype has ten or more counts. This sequence joins TRBV2 and TRBJ2-1; D remains unclear. CDR1 is SNHLY and CDR2 is FYNNEI in the germline V gene. V dropped 4 bases and J dropped 5 bases, with 3 bases sitting between them. The CDR3 has 11 amino acids. The CDR3: CASSVNNEQFF. As DNA, the CDR3 is TGTGCCAGCAGTGTGAACAATGAGCAGTTCTTC.

This clonotype was found a few times. J is TRBJ1-1 and V is TRBV28, with a tentative D call TRBD1 (5 bases). CDR1 MDHEN and CDR2 SYDVKM come from the germline V gene. V lost 8 bases to trimming and J lost 6 bases, with 10 bases between them. CDR3 length equals 11 residues. The CDR3 here is CASGGTAEAFF. The CDR3 bases are TGTGCCAGCGGTGGGACGGCTGAAGCTTTCTTT.

The chain carries TRBV24-1 and TRBJ2-2; a possible D gene is TRBD1 (5 bases). This CDR3 has 18 amino acids. CDR1 is KGHDR and CDR2 is SFDVKD in the germline V gene. V lost 4 bases to trimming and J lost 0 bases, with 17 bases between them. In nucleotides, the CDR3 is TGTGCCACCAGTGACCAATTCGGTACAGGCCCGAACACCGGGGAGCTGTTTTTT. Amino acids: CATSDQFGTGPNTGELFF.

The chain combines TRBV6-4 with TRBJ2-3, with TRBD2 identical over 11 bases. After removal of 4 bases from V and 5 bases from J, the junction contained 8 bases not matched to a gene. Per germline, CDR1 MRHNA and CDR2 SNTAGT. The CDR3 spans 16 residues. The CDR3 loop is CASSAQGLAALDTQYF. As DNA, the CDR3 is TGTGCCAGCAGTGCCCAGGGACTAGCGGCTTTAGATACGCAGTATTTT.

This sequence joins TRBV10-3 and TRBJ2-3, with 7 bases identical to TRBD2. The CDR3 runs 15 residues. Germline V lookup: CDR1 ENHRY, CDR2 SYGVKD. V shed 6 bases and J 7 bases; nucleotides not matched to a gene: 13. CDR3 in amino acids: CAIRGRESNLHTQYF. The CDR3 DNA follows: TGTGCCATCAGGGGGCGGGAGTCCAATTTACATACGCAGTATTTT.

The gene calls are TRBV27 and TRBJ2-3; the match to TRBD2 covers 14 bases. The germline V gene encodes CDR1 MNHEY and CDR2 SMNVEV (reference sequence). The length of the CDR3 is 14 residues. V shed 5 bases and J 10 bases; nucleotides not matched to a gene: 5. CDR3 in DNA: TGTGCCAGCAGTGACGGACTAGCGGGAGGTCCGCAGTATTTT. Encoded protein: CASSDGLAGGPQYF.

The chain links TRBV5-1 to TRBJ2-3; 11 nucleotides match TRBD2. V lost 1 base, J lost 2 bases, and 12 bases stayed unmatched. The CDR3 covers 19 residues. Per the germline V gene, CDR1 is SGHRS and CDR2 is YFSETQ. CDR3 sequence: CASSLRASGGYTLTDTQYF. The CDR3 nucleotides are TGCGCCAGCAGCTTGCGGGCTAGCGGGGGGTATACCCTCACAGATACGCAGTATTTT. The variable domain in full, completed from reference TRBV5-1 and TRBJ2-3, reads KAGVTQTPRYLIKTRGQQVTLSCSPISGHRSVSWYQQTPGQGLQFLFEYFSETQRNKGNFPGRFSGRQFSNSRSEMNVSTLELGDSALYLCASSLRASGGYTLTDTQYFGPGTRLTVL.

V is TRBV7-2 and J is TRBJ1-3; possibly TRBD1 for D (5 bases). The CDR3 spans 16 residues. Germline values: CDR1 SGHTA, CDR2 FQGNSA. Deletions cut 2 bases from V and 0 bases from J, with 11 bases between. This chain's CDR3 is CASSLLRGGSGNTIYF. CDR3 coding DNA: TGTGCCAGCAGCTTACTGCGGGGCGGCTCTGGAAACACCATATATTTT.

The CDR3 coding sequence is TGTGCCAGCAGTGAATCGGGCGGGAGTGAGAAGACCCAGTACTTC. Protein: CASSESGGSEKTQYF. The rearrangement uses TRBV25-1 and TRBJ2-4; 7 nucleotides line up with TRBD2. The J call may be faulty, since TRBJ2-5 better matches the DNA end. Per germline, CDR1 MGHDK and CDR2 SYGVNS. The length of the CDR3 is 15 residues.

The gene calls are TRBV10-3 and TRBJ2-1; D may be TRBD2 (7 bases). With the DNA end fitting TRBJ2-7 better, the J assignment may be wrong. This CDR3 is 14 amino acids long. Looked up from germline, CDR1 is ENHRY and CDR2 is SYGVKD. CDR3 amino acids: CAISGWGGADEQYF. The CDR3 DNA reads TGTGCCATCAGTGGTTGGGGGGGGGCAGATGAGCAGTACTTC.